This TCR beta chain came from a study of T cell changes during pregnancy in multiple sclerosis. Sequencing used immunoSEQ multiplex PCR; TCRdb keeps in-frame clones, though not all of them. The sample yields some 120,000 clones, 90% to 95% seen once. The CDR3 consists of 15 residues. Germline CDR1 LNHDA, CDR2 SQIVND (reference sequence). V shed 11 bases, J shed 4 bases, and the junction held 14 bases outside the gene matches. The chain combines TRBV19 with TRBJ2-1; 7 bases line up with TRBD2. The specimen comprised peripheral blood, sampled before pregnancy. The sequence was obtained from a female donor with multiple sclerosis, enrolled in a pregnancy study. The CDR3 loop is CAASTGRGRYNEQFF. CDR3 DNA: TGTGCCGCCTCCACTGGGCGGGGGAGATACAATGAGCAGTTCTTC.